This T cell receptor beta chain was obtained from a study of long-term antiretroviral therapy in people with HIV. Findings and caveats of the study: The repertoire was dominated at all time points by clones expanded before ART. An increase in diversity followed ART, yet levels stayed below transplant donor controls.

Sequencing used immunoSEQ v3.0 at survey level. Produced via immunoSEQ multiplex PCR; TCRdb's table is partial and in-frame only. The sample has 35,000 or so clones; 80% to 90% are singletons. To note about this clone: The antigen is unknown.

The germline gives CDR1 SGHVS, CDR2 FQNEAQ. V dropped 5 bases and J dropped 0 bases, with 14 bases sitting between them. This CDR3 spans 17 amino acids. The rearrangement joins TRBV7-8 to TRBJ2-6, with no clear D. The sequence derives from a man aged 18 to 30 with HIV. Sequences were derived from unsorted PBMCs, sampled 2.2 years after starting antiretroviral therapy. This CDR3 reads CASSLSGPSSGANVLTF. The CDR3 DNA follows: TGTGCCAGCAGCCTTTCCGGGCCGAGCTCTGGGGCCAACGTCCTGACTTTC.